This T cell receptor beta chain emerged from a study of shared clonotypes between healthy human individuals. Produced via immunoSEQ multiplex PCR; TCRdb's table is partial and in-frame only. The sample has over a million clones, around 78% seen once; the top ten hold more than 0.45%. General study results and limits: The expectation was that sequencing depth would affect clonotype sharing among donors.

In this sample, this clone turned up once. Antigen specificity is unknown. What was sequenced was memory CD4+ T cells from PBMCs. Subset denoted: CD45RA-negative fraction. The TCR was taken from a man aged 18 to 30 in good health. Some clones in this sample may be carry-over from other donors' samples.

The CDR3 DNA reads TGTGCCAGCAGCTTGGGACAGGGGGTTGACACCGGGGAGCTGTTTTTT. Protein sequence: CASSLGQGVDTGELFF. The V and J genes are TRBV7-3 and TRBJ2-2, with 11 bases matching TRBD1. Germline V gene lookup returns CDR1 SGHTA and CDR2 FQGTGA. This CDR3 region has 16 residues. Trimming at V came to 3 bases and at J to 3 bases, leaving 3 bases not matched to a gene.